This TCR beta chain was sequenced for a study of blood T cells in healthy people across ages. Study-wide findings and caveats: Naive and antigen-experienced cells could not be conclusively compared, given unsorted PBMCs.

A second roughly 7 to 12 cycle PCR used barcoded and J-beta primers. Each CDR3 protein gets one entry after TCRdb re-called the 5' RACE reads with MiXCR. The table lists fewer than 900,000 distinct CDR3 sequences, roughly two fifths of them singletons, with 20% to 25% in the top ten. Each donor was a healthy Caucasian individual from Russia, aged roughly 6 to 95. Every donor provided approximately 10 milliliters of peripheral blood. Germline CDR1 reads SNHLY; CDR2 reads FYNNEI. This CDR3 region has 15 residues. V was clipped by 7 bases and J by 9 bases, with 19 bases between them. This clonotype was recorded a few times. Its antigen is still unknown.

The TCR comes from a woman in her sixties or seventies in good health. Source material: blood. The chain couples TRBV2 to TRBJ1-6; D gene ambiguous. CDR3 region: CASTTLEEGSSPLHF. In DNA, the CDR3 is TGTGCCAGCACCACTCTCGAAGAGGGCAGTTCACCCCTCCACTTT.